This is a list of T cell receptor beta chains from one sample in a study of blood T cells in healthy people across ages. TCRdb recomputed calls from the 5' RACE reads with MiXCR, one row per CDR3 protein. The sample consists of around 400,000 distinct CDR3 sequences, about half of them appearing once. Sequenced sample: blood. The receptor set was obtained from a man between 60 and 75 years old in good health. Each CDR3 is given with its conserved first and last residue. The order of the fields is J gene, V gene, clone size, D gene, CDR3 DNA, CDR3 protein. The D gene is left open where the match is weak. Rows give clone size only sometimes, using once, few, many, or a class for an expanded clone.

J: TRBJ2-7
V: TRBV28
size: once
D: -
DNA: TGTGCCAGCAGTTTGCAGGTGCGCGAGCAGTACTTC
CDR3: CASSLQVREQYF

J: TRBJ2-3
V: TRBV7-3
size: few
D: TRBD1
DNA: TGTGCCAGCAGCTCGGACAGGACGGCTACGCAGTATTTT
CDR3: CASSSDRTATQYF

J: TRBJ2-7
V: TRBV6-6
size: -
D: -
DNA: TGTGCCAGCAGGCCCCGCGGGGCCTGGCCCTTCTACGAGCAGTACTTC
CDR3: CASRPRGAWPFYEQYF

J: TRBJ1-1
V: TRBV25-1
size: -
D: -
DNA: TGTGCCAGCAGTGTTTCGAGGGGCAGGTCGAGCACTGAAGCTTTCTTT
CDR3: CASSVSRGRSSTEAFF

J: TRBJ2-7
V: TRBV6-1
size: -
D: -
DNA: TGTGCCAGCAGTGAATTCAGCGTCAGGGAGTACGAGCAGTACTTC
CDR3: CASSEFSVREYEQYF

J: TRBJ2-5
V: TRBV4-3
size: -
D: TRBD1
DNA: TGCGCCAGCAGCCAAGATATAGGGACAGAAGTACAAGAGACCCAGTACTTC
CDR3: CASSQDIGTEVQETQYF

J: TRBJ2-7
V: TRBV12-3/TRBV12-4
size: -
D: -
DNA: TGTGCCAGCAGTCCCCACTCCGACGAGCAGTACTTC
CDR3: CASSPHSDEQYF

J: TRBJ2-7
V: TRBV29-1
size: -
D: -
DNA: TGCAGCTCCATAGGGGACTCCTACGAGCAGTACTTC
CDR3: CSSIGDSYEQYF

J: TRBJ2-5
V: TRBV6-1
size: -
D: -
DNA: TGTGCCAGCAGTGACTTCGGAGCGGGAGAGACCCAGTACTTC
CDR3: CASSDFGAGETQYF

J: TRBJ2-3
V: TRBV20-1
size: -
D: -
DNA: TGCAGTGCTAGAGGTCCAGCGGGTCTCTCAGATACGCAGTATTTT
CDR3: CSARGPAGLSDTQYF

J: TRBJ2-3
V: TRBV6-1
size: -
D: TRBD1
DNA: TGTGCCAGCAGTCACAGGGGGCGAACTAGCACAGATACGCAGTATTTT
CDR3: CASSHRGRTSTDTQYF

J: TRBJ2-5
V: TRBV3-1
size: few
D: -
DNA: TGTGCCAGCAGCCAACCGGGAGCGGGGACCCAGTACTTC
CDR3: CASSQPGAGTQYF

J: TRBJ1-5
V: TRBV27
size: many
D: -
DNA: TGTGCCAGCAGGGAGGGGGGTCCGCGTCAGCCCCAGCATTTT
CDR3: CASREGGPRQPQHF

J: TRBJ2-1
V: TRBV6-1
size: few
D: -
DNA: TGTGCCAGCAGTGAAGGGCAGGGGAACCACAATGAGCAGTTCTTC
CDR3: CASSEGQGNHNEQFF

J: TRBJ1-2
V: TRBV20-1
size: -
D: -
DNA: TGCAGTGCCTCGGGCGGGGCAGCTGCTAACTATGGCTACACCTTC
CDR3: CSASGGAAANYGYTF

J: TRBJ1-6
V: TRBV7-2
size: -
D: -
DNA: TGTGCCAGCAGCTTAGCGAGAGGCAGTAATTCACCCCTCCACTTT
CDR3: CASSLARGSNSPLHF

J: TRBJ1-2
V: TRBV7-2
size: -
D: -
DNA: TGTGCCAGCAGCTTCCCCCGGGGTTCTAACTATGGCTACACCTTC
CDR3: CASSFPRGSNYGYTF

J: TRBJ1-2
V: TRBV6-1
size: few
D: -
DNA: TGTGCCAGCAGCTCCAGGGCGGGCTATGGCTACACCTTC
CDR3: CASSSRAGYGYTF

J: TRBJ2-3
V: TRBV4-1
size: -
D: -
DNA: TGCCCCAGCAGCCAAGAAGACAGGTGGACAGATACGCAGTATTTT
CDR3: CPSSQEDRWTDTQYF

J: TRBJ2-5
V: TRBV11-2
size: -
D: -
DNA: TGTGCCAGCAGCTTAGCCCTTAGGCCCCGGGAGACCCAGTACTTC
CDR3: CASSLALRPRETQYF

J: TRBJ1-5
V: TRBV12-3/TRBV12-4
size: few
D: -
DNA: TGTGCCAGCAGTTTAACCGGGAGTCAGCCCCAGCATTTT
CDR3: CASSLTGSQPQHF

J: TRBJ2-7
V: TRBV2
size: -
D: TRBD2
DNA: TGTGCCAGCAGTGAGTTGGCTAGCGGGGTGATTGGCGAGCAGTACTTC
CDR3: CASSELASGVIGEQYF

J: TRBJ2-2
V: TRBV4-1
size: many
D: TRBD1
DNA: TGCGCCAGCAGCCACCTGGACAGGACCAACACCGGGGAGCTGTTTTTT
CDR3: CASSHLDRTNTGELFF

J: TRBJ2-1
V: TRBV28
size: many
D: -
DNA: TGTGCCAGCAGATTAGGGGGGGACTACAATGAGCAGTTCTTC
CDR3: CASRLGGDYNEQFF